The T cell receptor beta chain under discussion was sequenced for a study of Tregs in tolerant kidney transplant recipients. Whole-study findings and limits: This study did not directly address biological reproducibility.

Unstimulated Tregs (CD4+CD25+CD127-) and CD4+CD25- non-Tregs were sorted from PBMCs. Using immunoSEQ multiplex PCR, the repertoire was profiled, and TCRdb retains in-frame clones only, with some absent. The profile shows over 50,000 clones, 80% to 90% of them singletons. Germline V gene lookup returns CDR1 SGHNT and CDR2 YYREEE (reference sequence). Losses at the gene ends were 5 bases for V and 8 bases for J; bases not matched to a gene: 10. The CDR3 consists of 14 residues. This clone was picked up a small number of times. Antigen unknown. Sequenced: CD4+ T cells from blood. V usage is TRBV5-4 and J usage is TRBJ1-2; 9 bases agree with TRBD1. The receptor was derived from a human donor in good health. The CDR3 here is CASSSGQGRGGYTF. The CDR3 nucleotides read TGTGCCAGCAGTTCAGGACAGGGGAGAGGCGGCTACACCTTC.